Listed below are T cell receptor beta chains from one sample, sequenced in a study of identifying expanded T cells in peripheral blood. The method was immunoSEQ multiplex PCR; TCRdb's version includes in-frame clones alone and lacks a portion of them. The table shows about 100,000 clones, with over 80% occurring only once. The sample consisted of blood. The origin of the receptors is a person aged 18-70 years in good health. Each CDR3 is given with its conserved first and last residue. The order of the fields is clone size, D gene, V gene, J gene, CDR3 protein, CDR3 DNA. D genes are given only for firm matches. Not every row has a clone size; where given, it reads once, few, many or a size class.

NA,TRBD1,TRBV6-4,TRBJ1-5,CATTAGGSNQPQHF,TGTGCCACCACGGCAGGGGGGAGCAATCAGCCCCAGCATTTT
NA,TRBD2,TRBV5-1,TRBJ2-3,CASSLGTSGAGHTQYF,TGCGCCAGCAGCTTGGGGACTAGCGGGGCGGGGCATACGCAGTATTTT
NA,TRBD1,TRBV6-5,TRBJ1-1,CASSSLQGATTEAFF,TGTGCCAGCAGTTCCTTACAGGGGGCGACCACTGAAGCTTTCTTT
once,TRBD1,TRBV6-6,TRBJ1-5,CASSRRDSSNQPQHF,TGTGCCAGCAGCCGACGGGACAGTAGCAATCAGCCCCAGCATTTT
NA,NA,TRBV5-1,TRBJ1-2,CASSWPSSNYGYTF,TGCGCCAGCAGCTGGCCATCCAGCAACTATGGCTACACCTTC
NA,NA,TRBV15,TRBJ1-2,CATSRDLLGAGAIGYTF,TGTGCCACCAGCAGAGATCTCTTAGGGGCCGGAGCTATTGGCTACACCTTC
few,NA,TRBV5-1,TRBJ1-2,CASSPGTPGQGYTF,TGCGCCAGCAGCCCCGGGACCCCCGGGCAGGGCTACACCTTC
NA,NA,TRBV7-2,TRBJ2-1,CASSLGVGGRSEQFF,TGTGCCAGCAGCTTAGGTGTCGGGGGGCGGAGTGAGCAGTTCTTC
NA,NA,TRBV19,TRBJ1-2,CASTPRDREHGYTF,TGTGCCAGCACCCCCCGAGACAGAGAGCATGGCTACACCTTC
NA,NA,TRBV6-1,TRBJ1-2,CASSMNSKAGYTF,TGTGCCAGCAGTATGAACTCAAAGGCCGGCTACACCTTC
NA,NA,TRBV9,TRBJ1-2,CASSGGTHIPNYGYTF,TGTGCCAGCAGCGGTGGGACACACATTCCTAACTATGGCTACACCTTC
NA,NA,TRBV30,TRBJ1-2,CAWSHKNRGDFNGYTF,TGTGCCTGGAGTCATAAGAACCGGGGAGACTTTAATGGCTACACCTTC
NA,TRBD1,TRBV5-1,TRBJ1-6,CASSKDRGGYNSPLHF,TGCGCCAGCAGCAAAGACAGGGGTGGCTATAATTCACCCCTCCACTTT
once,NA,TRBV5-1,TRBJ2-1,CASSSMPRSSYNEQFF,TGCGCCAGCAGCTCCATGCCAAGGAGCTCCTACAATGAGCAGTTCTTC
NA,NA,TRBV6-1,TRBJ2-7,CASSRDTHYEQYF,TGTGCCAGCAGTCGGGACACCCACTACGAGCAGTACTTC
NA,TRBD1,TRBV30,TRBJ1-2,CAWSVLGQGARFGYTF,TGTGCCTGGAGTGTTTTGGGGCAGGGGGCGCGTTTTGGCTACACCTTC
NA,NA,TRBV6-1,TRBJ2-5,CASSEAAWETQYF,TGTGCCAGCAGTGAAGCGGCATGGGAGACCCAGTACTTC
NA,NA,TRBV5-4,TRBJ1-1,CASSRVNRAPTTEAFF,TGTGCCAGCAGCCGAGTTAACAGGGCCCCAACCACTGAAGCTTTCTTT
NA,NA,TRBV9,TRBJ1-5,CASSVGAHQPQHF,TGTGCCAGCAGCGTAGGGGCTCATCAGCCCCAGCATTTT
NA,NA,TRBV7-6,TRBJ2-5,CASSLERRGRETQYF,TGTGCCAGCAGCTTAGAAAGAAGGGGACGGGAGACCCAGTACTTC
NA,NA,TRBV15,TRBJ2-1,CATSRVSRGLGPYNEQFF,TGTGCCACCAGCAGAGTCTCTCGGGGCCTGGGTCCATACAATGAGCAGTTCTTC
NA,NA,TRBV5-1,TRBJ2-3,CASSLSGRDTDTQYF,TGCGCCAGCAGCTTGTCAGGGAGAGACACAGATACGCAGTATTTT